These T cell receptor beta chains were read from a single sample in a study of T cells after yellow fever vaccination. In TCRdb, the 5' RACE reads were re-called with MiXCR into one record per CDR3 protein. The sample lists 450,000 to 550,000 distinct CDR3 sequences, less than 20% occurring once. Sample: PBMCs, taken 15 days after the yellow fever booster vaccination. These receptors were obtained from a young man who received the YFV17D yellow fever vaccine. CDR3s include the opening cysteine and the closing phenylalanine or tryptophan. Fields, in order: CDR3 DNA, CDR3 protein, D gene, clone size, J gene, V gene. D genes are given only for firm matches. The size entry is marked missing in some rows and otherwise reads once, few, many or a size class.

CDR3nt: TGTGCCAGCAACCGAATAGCGGGAGGGCCTGGAACGCAGTATTTT
CDR3aa: CASNRIAGGPGTQYF
d_gene: TRBD2
abundance: many
j_gene: TRBJ2-3
v_gene: TRBV27

CDR3nt: TGTGCCAGCAGCCATAGGCGTGGACAACGCACAGATACGCAGTATTTT
CDR3aa: CASSHRRGQRTDTQYF
d_gene: NA
abundance: NA
j_gene: TRBJ2-3
v_gene: TRBV7-2

CDR3nt: TGCAGTGCCAGCGTGCGTCAGGGAGTGAACGAGCAGTACTTC
CDR3aa: CSASVRQGVNEQYF
d_gene: NA
abundance: NA
j_gene: TRBJ2-7
v_gene: TRBV20-1

CDR3nt: TGTGCCACCAGCAGAGGCGGGACTAGCGGGGCCGGGGAGCTGTTTTTT
CDR3aa: CATSRGGTSGAGELFF
d_gene: TRBD2
abundance: NA
j_gene: TRBJ2-2
v_gene: TRBV15

CDR3nt: TGTGCCAGCAGCTTAAGTTGGCTACGGGGCACCGGGGAGCTGTTTTTT
CDR3aa: CASSLSWLRGTGELFF
d_gene: NA
abundance: NA
j_gene: TRBJ2-2
v_gene: TRBV7-2

CDR3nt: TGTGCCAGCAGCTTAGTACGAGGGCTGGGGATGAACACTGAAGCTTTCTTT
CDR3aa: CASSLVRGLGMNTEAFF
d_gene: NA
abundance: NA
j_gene: TRBJ1-1
v_gene: TRBV7-9

CDR3nt: TGTGCCAGCAAACCCTCTAACTATGGCTACACCTTC
CDR3aa: CASKPSNYGYTF
d_gene: NA
abundance: NA
j_gene: TRBJ1-2
v_gene: TRBV6-5

CDR3nt: TGTGCCAGCAGTCGGACTAGCTCTAACTACAATGAGCAGTTCTTC
CDR3aa: CASSRTSSNYNEQFF
d_gene: TRBD2
abundance: few
j_gene: TRBJ2-1
v_gene: TRBV6-2/TRBV6-3

CDR3nt: TGCGCCAGCAGCCTCCGGGACCGCCGTGACGAGCAGTACTTC
CDR3aa: CASSLRDRRDEQYF
d_gene: NA
abundance: NA
j_gene: TRBJ2-7
v_gene: TRBV5-1

CDR3nt: TGTGCCAGCAGCGACGGCGGACCAGATACGCAGTATTTT
CDR3aa: CASSDGGPDTQYF
d_gene: NA
abundance: few
j_gene: TRBJ2-3
v_gene: TRBV11-3

CDR3nt: TGTGCCAGCAGACTCACAGATACGCAGTATTTT
CDR3aa: CASRLTDTQYF
d_gene: NA
abundance: many
j_gene: TRBJ2-3
v_gene: TRBV5-1

CDR3nt: TGTGCCAGCAGCGTTTCCCCGCAAAAGGACACTGAAGCTTTCTTT
CDR3aa: CASSVSPQKDTEAFF
d_gene: NA
abundance: few
j_gene: TRBJ1-1
v_gene: TRBV9

CDR3nt: TGTGCCAGTAGTATCGGTTACAGGGAGGAGCAGTACTTC
CDR3aa: CASSIGYREEQYF
d_gene: NA
abundance: NA
j_gene: TRBJ2-7
v_gene: TRBV19

CDR3nt: TGCGCCAGCAGCCAAGGGAAGGGAGCCTACAATGAGCAGTTCTTC
CDR3aa: CASSQGKGAYNEQFF
d_gene: NA
abundance: many
j_gene: TRBJ2-1
v_gene: TRBV4-3

CDR3nt: TGTGCCAGCAGCCCGGGCCTCGAGGTCGACGAGCAGTACTTC
CDR3aa: CASSPGLEVDEQYF
d_gene: NA
abundance: few
j_gene: TRBJ2-7
v_gene: TRBV7-3

CDR3nt: TGTGCCAGCAGCGCGGCCTTTAGCGGGATAGACTCTGGGGCCAACGTCCTGACTTTC
CDR3aa: CASSAAFSGIDSGANVLTF
d_gene: TRBD2
abundance: NA
j_gene: TRBJ2-6
v_gene: TRBV11-1

CDR3nt: TGCGCCAGCAGCAAGTCGTACCAAGAGACCCAGTACTTC
CDR3aa: CASSKSYQETQYF
d_gene: NA
abundance: few
j_gene: TRBJ2-5
v_gene: TRBV5-1

CDR3nt: TGCAGTGCCCCCGCGAGCAATCAGCCCCAGCATTTT
CDR3aa: CSAPASNQPQHF
d_gene: NA
abundance: NA
j_gene: TRBJ1-5
v_gene: TRBV20-1

CDR3nt: TGTGCCAGCAGCTTAGTCGGGACAGGGGGGAATGAGCAGTTCTTC
CDR3aa: CASSLVGTGGNEQFF
d_gene: TRBD1
abundance: few
j_gene: TRBJ2-1
v_gene: TRBV7-2

CDR3nt: TGTGCCAGCAGCCAGGGACAGGGAGATGGCTACACCTTC
CDR3aa: CASSQGQGDGYTF
d_gene: TRBD1
abundance: few
j_gene: TRBJ1-2
v_gene: TRBV3-1